One and the same sample provided the 24 T cell receptor beta chains below, sequenced in a study of OX40 agonist ivuxolimab in advanced cancers. Profiling relied on immunoSEQ multiplex PCR, and the TCRdb table lists in-frame clones only, not all of them. The data show approximately 70,000 clones, roughly 90% seen once. Sequencing was performed on CD4+ or CD8+ T cells sorted from blood, taken in a trial of the OX40 agonist ivuxolimab. Receptor source: an adult with an advanced solid tumor such as melanoma, head and neck, liver or kidney cancer.

A single count supports this clone. The same CDR3 also results from other DNA sequences found in this sample. The rearrangement links TRBV6-5 to TRBJ2-1; 12 positions agree with TRBD2. CDR1 MNHEY and CDR2 SVGAGI come from the germline V gene. The J segment lost 4 bases and the V segment lost 5 bases, leaving 0 bases of the junction unmatched. The CDR3 runs to 14 residues. The CDR3 nucleotides are TGTGCCAGCAGTACTAGCGGGAGGTACAATGAGCAGTTCTTC. It yields the protein CASSTSGRYNEQFF.

The V gene is TRBV10-3, the J gene TRBJ1-1; D is perhaps TRBD1 (5 bases). From germline, CDR1 is ENHRY and CDR2 SYGVKD. The CDR3 has 14 amino acids. V was cut by 1 base and J by 2 bases, with 8 bases left in between. CDR3 DNA: TGTGCCATCAGTGAGTATCGGGACAACACTGAAGCTTTCTTT. Translated, it gives CAISEYRDNTEAFF.

The rearrangement joins TRBV5-5 to TRBJ2-7, with D perhaps TRBD2 (5 bases). Germline assignment: CDR1 SGHKS and CDR2 YYEKEE (reference sequence). Trimming took off 0 bases at V and 0 bases at J, with 10 bases between the two ends. The CDR3 is 15 amino acids. The CDR3 DNA sequence: TGTGCCAGCAGCTTGGGGGCGGGTAGCTCCTACGAGCAGTACTTC. Amino acid sequence: CASSLGAGSSYEQYF.

Comments on this clone: The identical CDR3 is also encoded by other nucleotide sequences in the sample. The chain has TRBV7-9 and TRBJ2-2, with 9 bases that match TRBD2. This CDR3 has 16 amino acids. The ends lost 6 bases at V and 5 bases at J; junction bases unmatched: 10. Per germline, CDR1 SEHNR and CDR2 FQNEAQ (reference sequence). CDR3 region: CASSRGGSGSTGELFF. CDR3 bases: TGTGCCAGCAGTCGCGGGGGTAGCGGGAGTACCGGGGAGCTGTTTTTT.

This chain connects TRBV7-9 to TRBJ2-7, with 7 bases aligning to TRBD2. Germline CDR1 is SEHNR and CDR2 is FQNEAQ (reference sequence). There are 13 residues in the CDR3. V shed 3 bases and J 13 bases; nucleotides not matched to a gene: 12. This chain's CDR3 is CASSFGNSRECYF. The CDR3 DNA follows: TGTGCCAGCAGCTTCGGGAACTCGCGGGAGTGTTACTTC.

This clone has just a few counts. A read error may account for a junction end that differs from germline. The J gene is TRBJ2-2, the V gene TRBV7-2; D ambiguous. Germline V gene data show CDR1 as SGHTA and CDR2 as FQGNSA. This CDR3 has 14 amino acids. CDR3 protein: CASSPQSNAGELFF. In DNA form, the CDR3 reads TGTGCCAGCAGCCCCCAGTCGAACGCCGGGGAGCTGTTTTTT.

The gene calls are TRBV9 and TRBJ2-5, with D perhaps TRBD1 or TRBD2 (5 bases each). Germline V lookup: CDR1 SGDLS, CDR2 YYNGEE. The CDR3 covers 15 residues. Trimming shortened V by 4 bases and J by 4 bases, and 17 bases separated the two germline ends. CDR3 bases: TGTGCCAGCAGCCCCACGACAGCGGCCGCAGAGACCCAGTACTTC. This gives the protein CASSPTTAAAETQYF.

The chain recombines TRBV7-2 with TRBJ2-1; 8 positions agree with TRBD2. In germline, CDR1 is SGHTA, CDR2 FQGNSA. Losses at the gene ends were 5 bases for V and 8 bases for J; bases not matched to a gene: 8. This CDR3 has 14 residues. In DNA form, the CDR3 reads TGTGCCAGCAGCCAAGCGGGAGATCTCTATGAGCAGTTCTTC. It specifies CASSQAGDLYEQFF.

This rearrangement joins TRBV11-3 to TRBJ2-1; 7 nucleotides align to TRBD2. The trim removed 0 bases at V and 8 bases at J, leaving 10 bases unmatched. The CDR3 has 16 residues. Per germline, CDR1 SGHNT and CDR2 YENEEA. The CDR3: CASSLDGREGRDEQFF. The CDR3 bases are TGTGCCAGCAGCTTAGATGGGAGGGAGGGCCGCGATGAGCAGTTCTTC.

Note on this clone: The identical CDR3 is also encoded by other nucleotide sequences in the sample. This rearrangement joins TRBV7-9 to TRBJ2-7; D remains unclear. Trimming left V 2 bases short and J 4 bases short, with 6 bases between. Germline V CDR1 and CDR2: SEHNR, FQNEAQ (reference sequence). The CDR3 is 12 residues long. CDR3 nucleotide sequence: TGTGCCAGCAGCTTATCCGGGTACGAGCAGTACTTC. Its protein product is CASSLSGYEQYF.

In this sample, this clone turned up a few times. The genes are TRBV2 and TRBJ2-3; D is ambiguous. The CDR3 covers 16 residues. Germline V gene sequence: CDR1 SNHLY, CDR2 FYNNEI. V lost 3 bases and J lost 0, with 13 bases in between. The CDR3 DNA is TGTGCCAGCAGTGATGTGGTCGGGCTGAGCACAGATACGCAGTATTTT. This translates into CASSDVVGLSTDTQYF.

V usage is TRBV28 and J usage is TRBJ2-7; the D gene is possibly TRBD1 (5 bases). The CDR3 sequence is 13 residues long. Trimming took 5 bases from V and 4 from J, leaving 12 bases between them. Germline V CDR1 and CDR2: MDHEN, SYDVKM. CDR3 in amino acids: CASSPHDSYEQYF. The CDR3 DNA reads TGTGCCAGCAGTCCTCACGACAGTTACGAGCAGTACTTC.

V usage is TRBV10-3 and J usage is TRBJ2-7; weak D call: TRBD1 (5 bases). Germline V gene lookup returns CDR1 ENHRY and CDR2 SYGVKD. Between the trimmed V and J ends, which lost 2 bases and 6 bases, there was a span of 8 bases. The CDR3 spans 12 residues. The CDR3 nucleotides are TGTGCCATCAGTGAGGCAGGGTTCGAGCAGTACTTC. Translation: CAISEAGFEQYF.

V and J are TRBV7-2 and TRBJ2-5; 16 bases agree with TRBD2. The CDR3 runs to 17 residues. CDR1 and CDR2 (germline): SGHTA, FQGNSA. The V segment lost 6 bases and the J segment 4 bases; nucleotides outside the gene matches: 8. The CDR3 spells CASRAGLAGGPLETQYF. The CDR3 DNA reads as TGTGCCAGCAGGGCGGGACTAGCGGGAGGGCCACTAGAGACCCAGTACTTC.

The chain carries TRBV2 and TRBJ1-2; no definite D call. Germline V gene data show CDR1 as SNHLY and CDR2 as FYNNEI. The CDR3 consists of 16 residues. V gave up 5 bases and J gave up 8 bases, with 24 bases separating them. CDR3 DNA sequence: TGTGCCAGCAGTCATCAGCTACGATACAAGGCAAACGGCTACACCTTC. This sequence encodes CASSHQLRYKANGYTF. Based on the CDR3 plus reference TRBV2 and TRBJ1-2, the full variable domain is EPEVTQTPSHQVTQMGQEVILRCVPISNHLYFYWYRQILGQKVEFLVSFYNNEISEKSEIFDDQFSVERPDGSNFTLKIRSTKLEDSAMYFCASSHQLRYKANGYTFGSGTRLTVV.

This clone was seen more than once but under ten times. The rearrangement joins TRBV9 to TRBJ2-3; maybe TRBD1 (6 bases). Per germline, CDR1 SGDLS and CDR2 YYNGEE. This CDR3 has 15 amino acids. The germline V and J ends were trimmed by 4 bases and 0 bases, with 12 bases remaining between them. The CDR3 nucleotides read TGTGCCAGCAGCCCGGACAGATTAAGCACAGATACGCAGTATTTT. This translates into CASSPDRLSTDTQYF.

The rearrangement uses TRBV12-2 and TRBJ2-1. TRBV12-2 is a pseudogene locus. This CDR3 is built from 17 residues. As DNA, the CDR3 is TGTGCAAGTCGCTTAACGGAGTCCCCCAGGACGTATAATGAGCAGTTCTTC. Its protein product is CASRLTESPRTYNEQFF.

The rearrangement links TRBV5-1 to TRBJ2-3, with 9 nucleotides matching TRBD2. Germline V CDR1 and CDR2: SGHRS, YFSETQ. V lost 0 bases and J lost 4; bases outside the gene matches: 6. The CDR3 is 16 residues long. The CDR3 reads CASSLGVAGDSDTQYF. The DNA for the CDR3 is TGCGCCAGCAGCTTGGGGGTAGCGGGAGATTCAGATACGCAGTATTTT. The full variable domain, in which reference TRBV5-1 and TRBJ2-3 provide the parts outside the CDR3, is KAGVTQTPRYLIKTRGQQVTLSCSPISGHRSVSWYQQTPGQGLQFLFEYFSETQRNKGNFPGRFSGRQFSNSRSEMNVSTLELGDSALYLCASSLGVAGDSDTQYFGPGTRLTVL.

This CDR3 is CASSVDPRRARNEQFF. The CDR3 DNA sequence: TGTGCCAGCAGCGTAGATCCTCGGAGGGCCCGAAATGAGCAGTTCTTC. The chain links TRBV9 to TRBJ2-1, with D possibly matching TRBD2 (6 bases). The V and J ends lost 0 bases and 7 bases respectively, with 17 bases between them. Germline CDR1 is SGDLS and CDR2 is YYNGEE. This CDR3 contains 16 residues.

V and J are TRBV19 and TRBJ1-2; weak D call: TRBD1 (6 bases). CDR1 LNHDA and CDR2 SQIVND come from the germline V gene (reference sequence). Trimming pared 7 bases from V and 8 bases from J, leaving 14 bases between. The CDR3 extends over 12 amino acids. CDR3 residues: CASTDRFGGYTF. DNA of the CDR3: TGTGCCAGTACCGACAGGTTTGGGGGCTACACCTTC.

This rearrangement joins TRBV28 to TRBJ1-5; 10 bases map to TRBD1. The germline gives CDR1 MDHEN, CDR2 SYDVKM. V shed 6 bases and J 0 bases; nucleotides not matched to a gene: 2. The CDR3 totals 15 residues. The CDR3: CASSGTGVSNQPQHF. CDR3 coding DNA: TGTGCCAGCAGCGGGACAGGGGTTAGCAATCAGCCCCAGCATTTT. The full variable domain, in which reference TRBV28 and TRBJ1-5 provide the parts outside the CDR3, is DVKVTQSSRYLVKRTGEKVFLECVQDMDHENMFWYRQDPGLGLRLIYFSYDVKMKEKGDIPEGYSVSREKKERFSLILESASTNQTSMYLCASSGTGVSNQPQHFGDGTRLSIL.

This rearrangement joins TRBV6-6 to TRBJ2-7; 7 bases align to TRBD2. V lost 6 bases, J lost 6 bases, and 5 bases stayed unmatched. Looked up from germline, CDR1 is MNHNY and CDR2 is SVGAGI (reference sequence). The CDR3 is 12 amino acids. The CDR3 region has the DNA TGTGCCAGCAGCCCGACTAGCCGCGAGCAGTACTTC. It is translated as CASSPTSREQYF.

The J gene is TRBJ1-2, the V gene TRBV5-4; D unclear. The CDR3 covers 17 residues. Deletions cut 1 base from V and 2 bases from J, with 18 bases between. From germline, CDR1 is SGHNT and CDR2 YYREEE (reference sequence). This CDR3 is CASSLSSTLLRNYGYTF. CDR3 DNA: TGTGCCAGCAGCTTGTCCTCTACGTTGCTGCGCAACTATGGCTACACCTTC.

V usage is TRBV9 and J usage is TRBJ2-5; possible D gene TRBD2, 6 bases. V lost 5 bases, J lost 2 bases, and 16 bases lay in between. Germline CDR1 SGDLS, CDR2 YYNGEE. This CDR3 is 15 amino acids long. The CDR3 DNA follows: TGTGCCAGCAGGCCGGCGTTGGGGGGTCAAGAGACCCAGTACTTC. It translates to CASRPALGGQETQYF. Based on the CDR3 plus reference TRBV9 and TRBJ2-5, the full variable domain is DSGVTQTPKHLITATGQRVTLRCSPRSGDLSVYWYQQSLDQGLQFLIQYYNGEERAKGNILERFSAQQFPDLHSELNLSSLELGDSALYFCASRPALGGQETQYFGPGTRLLVL.